A selection of T cell receptor beta chains follows, all from one sample in a study of cytomegalovirus exposure and HLA in healthy donors. Generated by immunoSEQ multiplex PCR, the TCRdb table keeps only in-frame clones and is missing some. In the table there are more than 150,000 clones, about 85% of which are singletons. The sample taken for sequencing was PBMCs. These TCRs come from a girl aged 5-17 years in good health and CMV-seropositive. The CDR3 runs from the conserved cysteine through the conserved F or W. The order of the fields is V gene, D gene, J gene, clone size, CDR3 protein, CDR3 DNA. The D gene is left open where the match is weak. The size of a clone is reported for some rows only, either as once, few or many, or as a class for expanded clones.

TRBV6-4	TRBD2	TRBJ2-2	NA	CASSVGTSGRGGGELFF	TGTGCCAGCAGTGTCGGGACTAGCGGGAGAGGGGGCGGGGAGCTGTTTTTT
TRBV6-1	NA	TRBJ2-5	NA	CASRGTVETQYF	TGTGCCAGCAGGGGCACCGTAGAGACCCAGTACTTC
TRBV19	TRBD2	TRBJ2-7	NA	CASSIGVRTSVSYEQYF	TGTGCCAGTAGTATTGGGGTCAGAACTAGCGTCTCCTACGAGCAGTACTTC
TRBV4-1	NA	TRBJ1-1	NA	CASSQGLRLNTEAFF	TGCGCCAGCAGCCAAGGTCTCAGGTTGAACACTGAAGCTTTCTTT
TRBV7-2	TRBD1	TRBJ2-7	NA	CASTSGDRVREQYF	TGTGCCAGCACCTCGGGGGACAGGGTCCGCGAGCAGTACTTC
TRBV11-2	NA	TRBJ1-2	NA	CASSPTTGVHYGYTF	TGTGCCAGCAGCCCCACTACCGGGGTGCACTATGGCTACACCTTC
TRBV6-4	TRBD2	TRBJ2-1	NA	CATRLAGGINNEQFF	TGTGCCACGCGCCTAGCGGGAGGGATAAACAATGAGCAGTTCTTC
TRBV5-1	NA	TRBJ1-1	NA	CASSLVGPGTEAFF	TGCGCCAGCAGCTTGGTGGGGCCGGGCACTGAAGCTTTCTTT
TRBV25-1	TRBD1	TRBJ2-7	few	CASSAQATGGRYEQYF	TGTGCCAGCAGTGCCCAGGCTACAGGGGGCAGGTACGAGCAGTACTTC
TRBV9	NA	TRBJ2-3	NA	CASSVGAMGGSTDTQYF	TGTGCCAGCAGCGTAGGGGCGATGGGCGGGAGCACAGATACGCAGTATTTT
TRBV6-1	NA	TRBJ1-2	few	CASSEGENYGYTF	TGTGCCAGCAGTGAAGGGGAGAACTATGGCTACACCTTC
TRBV5-1	NA	TRBJ2-7	once	CASSLTRGREQYF	TGCGCCAGCAGCTTAACGAGAGGGCGTGAGCAGTACTTC
TRBV7-9	TRBD2	TRBJ2-5	NA	CASSLGGTEVSYQETQYF	TGTGCCAGCAGCTTGGGGGGGACCGAGGTGTCGTACCAAGAGACCCAGTACTTC
TRBV7-6	TRBD1	TRBJ1-2	once	CASSPGTGVHYGYTF	TGTGCCAGCAGCCCCGGGACAGGGGTTCACTATGGCTACACCTTC
TRBV7-9	NA	TRBJ1-6	NA	CASSLTGEDSPLHF	TGTGCCAGCAGCCTAACAGGAGAGGATTCACCCCTCCACTTT
TRBV7-9	NA	TRBJ1-2	NA	CASRGGEGYGYTF	TGTGCCAGCAGGGGGGGGGAGGGCTATGGCTACACCTTC
TRBV30	TRBD1	TRBJ1-1	NA	CAWSVRDRGNTEAFF	TGTGCCTGGAGTGTAAGGGACAGGGGGAACACTGAAGCTTTCTTT
TRBV28	NA	TRBJ1-1	few	CASSPTGSSWRTFF	TGTGCCAGCAGTCCAACGGGAAGCAGCTGGAGAACTTTCTTT
TRBV5-1	TRBD1	TRBJ2-7	NA	CASSTGQGSYEQYF	TGCGCCAGCAGCACGGGACAGGGGAGCTACGAGCAGTACTTC
TRBV25-1	NA	TRBJ1-2	NA	CASSEPGVGGYGYTF	TGTGCCAGCAGTGAACCAGGGGTCGGTGGCTATGGCTACACCTTC
TRBV28	NA	TRBJ2-5	NA	CASRDSDFYSVYF	TGTGCCAGCAGGGATAGCGACTTCTATTCGGTATACTTC
TRBV2	TRBD1	TRBJ1-1	NA	CASRGKFRDRTNTEAFF	TGTGCCAGCAGGGGCAAGTTCCGGGACAGGACGAACACTGAAGCTTTCTTT
TRBV5-4	NA	TRBJ2-1	NA	CASSPWPVNEQFF	TGTGCCAGCAGCCCTTGGCCCGTTAACGAGCAGTTCTTC
TRBV6-4	NA	TRBJ2-2	few	CASSDSPAGSTGELFF	TGTGCCAGCAGTGACTCTCCGGCGGGATCCACCGGGGAGCTGTTTTTT
TRBV6-1	TRBD1	TRBJ1-5	NA	CASSGQGANQPQHF	TGTGCCAGCAGTGGGCAGGGGGCCAATCAGCCCCAGCATTTT
TRBV13	TRBD2	TRBJ2-7	NA	CASSLGLAGVEQYF	TGTGCCAGCAGCTTAGGACTAGCGGGAGTCGAGCAGTACTTC
TRBV14	TRBD2	TRBJ2-2	NA	CASSFRPASGRAGELFF	TGTGCCAGCAGCTTCCGGCCTGCTAGCGGGAGGGCCGGGGAGCTGTTTTTT
TRBV7-2	TRBD2	TRBJ2-3	NA	CASSPGLGEGFTDTQYF	TGTGCCAGCAGCCCAGGACTAGGGGAAGGTTTCACAGATACGCAGTATTTT
TRBV7-9	NA	TRBJ2-1	NA	CASSSQGTNEQFF	TGTGCCAGCAGCTCACAGGGTACCAATGAGCAGTTCTTC
TRBV7-9	NA	TRBJ1-5	NA	CASSQRRGQPQHF	TGTGCCAGCAGCCAACGCAGGGGTCAGCCCCAGCATTTT
TRBV4-1	NA	TRBJ2-1	few	CASSQPPLASSFDEQFF	TGCGCCAGCAGCCAACCACCACTAGCATCATCCTTCGATGAGCAGTTCTTC
TRBV11-3	NA	TRBJ2-1	NA	CASSLSSYNEQFF	TGTGCCAGCAGCTTGAGCTCCTACAATGAGCAGTTCTTC
TRBV7-9	NA	TRBJ2-7	NA	CASSLRGGDFYEQYF	TGTGCCAGCAGCTTAAGAGGGGGAGATTTTTACGAGCAGTACTTC
TRBV5-1	TRBD1	TRBJ1-1	NA	CASRVGTANTEAFF	TGCGCCAGCAGAGTCGGGACAGCGAACACTGAAGCTTTCTTT
TRBV11-2	TRBD2	TRBJ2-2	NA	CASTGLAGVTVAGELFF	TGTGCCAGCACCGGACTAGCGGGAGTTACCGTGGCCGGGGAGCTGTTTTTT
TRBV2	NA	TRBJ1-1	few	CASSDQGVDSFF	TGTGCCAGCAGTGACCAGGGTGTGGATTCTTTCTTT
TRBV18	TRBD1	TRBJ1-2	NA	CASSPSGQGARTNYGYTF	TGTGCCAGCTCACCGTCGGGACAGGGGGCACGAACTAACTATGGCTACACCTTC
TRBV7-9	NA	TRBJ2-3	once	CASSLAGGTDTQYF	TGTGCCAGCAGCTTAGCCGGTGGCACAGATACGCAGTATTTT
TRBV7-2	TRBD2	TRBJ2-2	NA	CASSDPLAGKNTGELFF	TGTGCCAGCAGCGACCCACTAGCGGGGAAAAACACCGGGGAGCTGTTTTTT
TRBV29-1	TRBD2	TRBJ2-5	NA	CSVDRTSGRVGETQYF	TGCAGCGTTGACCGGACTAGCGGGAGGGTCGGAGAGACCCAGTACTTC
TRBV30	NA	TRBJ2-7	NA	CAWRTSYEQYF	TGTGCCTGGAGGACTAGCTACGAGCAGTACTTC
TRBV2	NA	TRBJ2-7	NA	CASSEAQTGTYEQYF	TGTGCCAGCAGTGAAGCCCAGACCGGGACCTACGAGCAGTACTTC
TRBV25-1	NA	TRBJ2-1	NA	CASSESPGYSSYNEQFF	TGTGCCAGCAGTGAATCTCCAGGTTATAGCTCCTACAATGAGCAGTTCTTC
TRBV10-3	NA	TRBJ2-7	NA	CAIRGGLADSYEQYF	TGTGCCATCCGGGGAGGCTTAGCGGACTCCTACGAGCAGTACTTC
TRBV5-1	NA	TRBJ2-1	NA	CASRPNSPYEQFF	TGCGCCAGCAGGCCCAACAGTCCCTATGAGCAGTTCTTC